Shown below are 24 T cell receptor beta chains from a single sample sequenced in a study of blood T cell repertoires in COVID-19. The assay was immunoSEQ multiplex PCR, and TCRdb's table has in-frame clones only and misses some. In the table there are over 100,000 clones, about nine tenths of which are singletons. Specimen: peripheral blood. Source of these receptors: a man aged 50 to 60 with acute or convalescent COVID-19.

The V and J genes are TRBV7-3 and TRBJ1-2; unclear D gene. V shed 2 bases and J shed 7 bases, with 17 bases lying between them. The CDR3 spans 15 residues. CDR1 is SGHTA, CDR2 FQGTGA, per germline. CDR3 region: CASSLWATGPGGYTF. The CDR3 DNA reads TGTGCCAGCAGCTTATGGGCCACCGGTCCTGGTGGCTACACCTTC.

The rearrangement joins TRBV3-1 (or the pseudogene TRBV3-2) to TRBJ2-1; 9 bases are shared with TRBD2. Germline lookup yields CDR1 LGHDT and CDR2 YNNKEL (reference sequence). The CDR3 runs 18 residues. V shed 1 base, J shed 4 bases, and the junction held 11 bases outside the gene matches. The CDR3 sequence: CASSQGGGEGIVYNEQFF. CDR3 nucleotides: TGTGCCAGCAGCCAAGGCGGGGGGGAGGGTATCGTTTACAATGAGCAGTTCTTC.

The chain links TRBV28 to TRBJ1-2; 9 bases match TRBD1. From germline, CDR1 is MDHEN and CDR2 SYDVKM. With V trimmed by 3 bases and J by 5 bases, 10 bases remained unmatched. CDR3 length: 16 residues. Here the CDR3 DNA reads TGTGCCAGCAGTTTCGGGACAGGGTTTGAGGGTTATGGCTACACCTTC. Translation: CASSFGTGFEGYGYTF.

V and J are TRBV7-9 and TRBJ1-1; D gene unclear. The germline V and J ends were trimmed by 1 base and 6 bases, with 15 bases remaining between them. The CDR3 loop spans 15 amino acids. The germline V gene has CDR1 SEHNR and CDR2 FQNEAQ (reference sequence). CDR3 in DNA: TGTGCCAGCAGCTTAGGTGTCGGGGAAAAGGCTGAAGCTTTCTTT. As protein: CASSLGVGEKAEAFF. The full variable domain, its missing parts supplied by reference TRBV7-9 and TRBJ1-1, is DTGVSQNPRHKITKRGQNVTFRCDPISEHNRLYWYRQTLGQGPEFLTYFQNEAQLEKSRLLSDRFSAERPKGSFSTLEIQRTEQGDSAMYLCASSLGVGEKAEAFFGQGTRLTVV.

The J gene is TRBJ2-7, the V gene TRBV5-1; D perhaps matches TRBD2 (5 bases). Germline assignment: CDR1 SGHRS and CDR2 YFSETQ. The CDR3 loop spans 12 amino acids. V lost 4 bases, J lost 4 bases, and 9 bases lay in between. In DNA form, the CDR3 reads TGCGCCAGCAGCGTCTCGGGGTACGAGCAGTACTTC. This sequence encodes CASSVSGYEQYF. The variable domain in full, with the rest retrieved from reference TRBV5-1 and TRBJ2-7, is KAGVTQTPRYLIKTRGQQVTLSCSPISGHRSVSWYQQTPGQGLQFLFEYFSETQRNKGNFPGRFSGRQFSNSRSEMNVSTLELGDSALYLCASSVSGYEQYFGPGTRLTVT.

V is TRBV28 and J is TRBJ1-3; D remains unclear. Germline V gives CDR1 MDHEN, CDR2 SYDVKM. V was trimmed by 7 bases and J by 0 bases, leaving 19 bases between them. The CDR3 is 17 residues long. CDR3 DNA sequence: TGTGCCAGCACGTTGTCAAACTTCGCAAGCTCTGGAAACACCATATATTTT. This translates into CASTLSNFASSGNTIYF.

The J gene is TRBJ1-2, the V gene TRBV5-1, with no clear D. The length of the CDR3 is 14 residues. Germline V gene data show CDR1 as SGHRS and CDR2 as YFSETQ. Trimming cost V 0 bases and J 7 bases, with 13 bases left between them. Written as DNA, the CDR3 is TGCGCCAGCAGCTTGGAAAGGGATCGGGGTGGCTACACCTTC. It translates to CASSLERDRGGYTF.

The chain has TRBV7-2 and TRBJ1-1, with unresolved D. This CDR3 has 13 amino acids. Germline V CDR1 and CDR2: SGHTA, FQGNSA. Trimming left V 3 bases short and J 5 bases short, with 10 bases between. The CDR3 sequence is CASSFQRETEAFF. DNA of the CDR3: TGTGCCAGCAGCTTCCAACGGGAGACTGAAGCTTTCTTT.

This chain connects TRBV5-1 to TRBJ2-2, with 12 bases matching TRBD2. The ends lost 6 bases at V and 6 bases at J; junction bases unmatched: 6. In germline, CDR1 is SGHRS, CDR2 YFSETQ. This CDR3 spans 15 amino acids. The CDR3 here is CASNPLAGGPGELFF. CDR3 coding DNA: TGCGCCAGCAACCCTCTAGCGGGGGGGCCCGGGGAGCTGTTTTTT.

V gene TRBV6-1 combines with J gene TRBJ1-1; tentatively, D is TRBD1 (6 bases). The germline V gene encodes CDR1 MNHNS and CDR2 SASEGT. The CDR3 covers 12 residues. The germline V and J ends were trimmed by 2 bases and 11 bases, with 12 bases remaining between them. CDR3: CASSERRGYAFF. CDR3 bases: TGTGCCAGCAGTGAACGAAGGGGGTATGCTTTCTTT.

This clone was counted a single time. The chain uses TRBV2 and TRBJ1-6, with unresolved D. The CDR3 runs 14 residues. Per the germline V gene, CDR1 is SNHLY and CDR2 is FYNNEI. The V end was cut by 3 bases, the J end by 3 bases, with 6 bases between. CDR3 loop: CASSERNYNSPLHF. In DNA form, the CDR3 reads TGTGCCAGCAGTGAGAGAAACTATAATTCACCCCTCCACTTT. The full variable domain, rest sourced from reference TRBV2 and TRBJ1-6, is EPEVTQTPSHQVTQMGQEVILRCVPISNHLYFYWYRQILGQKVEFLVSFYNNEISEKSEIFDDQFSVERPDGSNFTLKIRSTKLEDSAMYFCASSERNYNSPLHFGNGTRLTVT.

The chain is built from TRBV11-3 and TRBJ2-5; perhaps TRBD1 as D (7 bases). Germline lookup yields CDR1 SGHNT and CDR2 YENEEA. This CDR3 is 14 amino acids long. V dropped 1 base and J dropped 5 bases, with 11 bases sitting between them. The CDR3 region has the DNA TGTGCCAGCAGCTTAGGCAGGGGGGAGGAGACCCAGTACTTC. The encoded protein is CASSLGRGEETQYF.

This clone was found once. The chain is built from TRBV7-2 and TRBJ1-3, with TRBD1 matching 10 bases. The germline CDR1 and CDR2 sequences are SGHTA and FQGNSA. This CDR3 region has 15 residues. The V gene end was trimmed by 6 bases and the J gene end by 4 bases; junction bases not matched to a gene: 6. The chain's CDR3 is CASRADRGPGNTIYF. In DNA, the CDR3 is TGTGCCAGCAGAGCAGACAGGGGGCCGGGAAACACCATATATTTT. Using reference TRBV7-2 and TRBJ1-3 for the parts outside the CDR3, the full variable domain is GAGVSQSPSNKVTEKGKDVELRCDPISGHTALYWYRQSLGQGLEFLIYFQGNSAPDKSGLPSDRFSAERTGGSVSTLTIQRTQQEDSAVYLCASRADRGPGNTIYFGEGSWLTVV.

In this sample, this clone turned up a few times. The chain employs TRBV5-1 and TRBJ1-2, with 10 bases identical to TRBD1. Germline CDR1 is SGHRS and CDR2 is YFSETQ. V was clipped by 1 base and J by 8 bases; unmatched bases: 8. This CDR3 contains 15 residues. CDR3 residues: CASSLMGDRGGGYTF. The DNA for the CDR3 is TGCGCCAGCAGCTTGATGGGGGACAGGGGAGGCGGCTACACCTTC.

V gene TRBV9 combines with J gene TRBJ2-7; D might be TRBD2 (5 bases). Germline V lookup: CDR1 SGDLS, CDR2 YYNGEE. The V and J ends lost 5 bases and 7 bases respectively, with 13 bases between them. CDR3 size: 12 residues. The CDR3 reads CASSRAGEEQYF. The CDR3 DNA reads TGTGCCAGCAGTCGGGCGGGTGAGGAGCAGTACTTC.

The CDR3 nucleotides read TGTGCCAGCAGTCAAGGGGGCTGGGGTGAAAAACTGTTTTTT. This codes for CASSQGGWGEKLFF. This chain connects TRBV27 to TRBJ1-4; TRBD1 matches 7 bases. This CDR3 is built from 14 residues. Germline V gene sequence: CDR1 MNHEY, CDR2 SMNVEV (reference sequence). The J segment lost 7 bases and the V segment lost 5 bases, leaving 7 bases of the junction unmatched. The full variable domain, in which reference TRBV27 and TRBJ1-4 provide the parts outside the CDR3, is EAQVTQNPRYLITVTGKKLTVTCSQNMNHEYMSWYRQDPGLGLRQIYYSMNVEVTDKGDVPEGYKVSRKEKRNFPLILESPSPNQTSLYFCASSQGGWGEKLFFGSGTQLSVL.

This clone was recorded only once. The J gene is TRBJ1-1, the V gene TRBV14, with 10 bases that match TRBD1. CDR3 length: 15 residues. V shed 2 bases, J shed 6 bases, and the junction held 6 bases outside the gene matches. The V gene's germline CDR1 is SGHDN and CDR2 FVKESK. DNA for the CDR3: TGTGCCAGCAGCCAACCCGGGACAGGGGAATCTGAAGCTTTCTTT. It is translated as CASSQPGTGESEAFF.

The gene calls are TRBV5-1 and TRBJ2-3, with 8 bases that match TRBD2. The CDR3 runs to 16 residues. V gave up 6 bases and J gave up 2 bases; unmatched junction bases: 11. Germline V lookup: CDR1 SGHRS, CDR2 YFSETQ. The CDR3, as DNA: TGCGCCAGCATGCAGGTAACGGGGGGGCCCACAGATACGCAGTATTTT. Protein: CASMQVTGGPTDTQYF.

The V call is TRBV2, the J call TRBJ2-3; D unclear. Germline CDR1 reads SNHLY; CDR2 reads FYNNEI. The CDR3 is made up of 14 amino acids. Deletions cut 3 bases from V and 2 bases from J, with 9 bases between. The CDR3 reads CASSDLDFTDTQYF. CDR3 in DNA: TGTGCCAGCAGTGATCTAGATTTCACAGATACGCAGTATTTT.

The chain is built from TRBV24-1 and TRBJ2-2, with D hard to call. Germline assignment: CDR1 KGHDR and CDR2 SFDVKD. The CDR3 has 13 residues. V lost 4 bases, J lost 4 bases, and 6 bases lay in between. CDR3 DNA: TGTGCCACCAGTGACAGGTTCACCGGGGAGCTGTTTTTT. This encodes CATSDRFTGELFF.

CDR3 sequence (DNA): TGTGCCAGCAGCTTAGACGGGAGAAGGGGGGAGCTGTTTTTT. This translates into CASSLDGRRGELFF. The V and J genes are TRBV13 and TRBJ2-2; possible D gene TRBD2, 6 bases. This CDR3 is built from 14 residues. V was trimmed by 1 base and J by 8 bases, leaving 11 bases between them. Germline V gene lookup returns CDR1 PRHDT and CDR2 FYEKMQ (reference sequence).

This chain connects TRBV2 to TRBJ2-5; TRBD2 matches 8 bases. The CDR3 sequence is 13 residues long. From germline, CDR1 is SNHLY and CDR2 FYNNEI. The J segment lost 6 bases and the V segment lost 4 bases, leaving 4 bases of the junction unmatched. The CDR3 sequence is CASSGGSGKTQYF. In DNA form, the CDR3 reads TGTGCCAGCAGTGGCGGTAGCGGGAAGACCCAGTACTTC.

The chain links TRBV7-2 to TRBJ1-2; 7 bases are a match to TRBD1. The CDR3 runs to 14 residues. J was trimmed by 7 bases and V by 6 bases; bases with no gene match: 11. Per germline, CDR1 SGHTA and CDR2 FQGNSA. In DNA, the CDR3 is TGTGCCAGCAGTGGAGGGGGCGCCTCTATTGGCTACACCTTC. It specifies CASSGGGASIGYTF.

This chain links TRBV5-6 with TRBJ2-7, with a possible D match to TRBD2 (5 bases). Germline V gene lookup returns CDR1 SGHDT and CDR2 YYEEEE. The CDR3 spans 14 residues. Trimming took 4 bases from V and 3 from J, leaving 14 bases between them. The DNA for the CDR3 is TGTGCCAGCAGCCCCTTGGGAGAAATCTACGAGCAGTACTTC. Translating it yields CASSPLGEIYEQYF. Full variable domain (rest looked up from reference TRBV5-6 and TRBJ2-7): DAGVTQSPTHLIKTRGQQVTLRCSPKSGHDTVSWYQQALGQGPQFIFQYYEEEERQRGNFPDRFSGHQFPNYSSELNVNALLLGDSALYLCASSPLGEIYEQYFGPGTRLTVT.